Listed here are 6 T cell receptor beta chains from one sample, sequenced in a study of cytomegalovirus exposure and HLA in healthy donors. Primers: 60 Vbeta forward and 13 Jbeta reverse. Profiling relied on immunoSEQ multiplex PCR, and the TCRdb table lists in-frame clones only, not all of them. The sample carries approximately 160,000 clones, approximately 70% recorded once. Sequencing input: PBMCs. These receptors originate from a woman between 40 and 50 years old in good health and CMV-seropositive.

The chain links TRBV6-5 to TRBJ1-1, with D tentatively TRBD1 (6 bases). The CDR3 extends over 13 amino acids. The V and J ends lost 7 bases and 5 bases respectively, with 14 bases between them. Per the germline V gene, CDR1 is MNHEY and CDR2 is SVGAGI. CDR3 protein: CASTGADWTEAFF. The CDR3 coding sequence is TGTGCCAGCACAGGGGCTGATTGGACTGAAGCTTTCTTT.

The chain joins TRBV4-3 to TRBJ2-3, with 11 positions matching TRBD2. Germline V CDR1 and CDR2: LGHNA, YSLEER. The CDR3 totals 16 residues. The V and J ends lost 4 bases and 4 bases, in that order; junction bases with no gene match: 7. The chain's CDR3 is CASSRSSGGSSDTQYF. CDR3 in DNA: TGCGCCAGCAGCCGATCTAGCGGGGGGAGTTCAGATACGCAGTATTTT.

The chain recombines TRBV7-9 with TRBJ2-1, with TRBD2 identical over 11 bases. Trimming cost V 1 base and J 7 bases; bases outside gene matches: 9. Germline values: CDR1 SEHNR, CDR2 FQNEAQ (reference sequence). There are 17 residues in the CDR3. CDR3 DNA sequence: TGTGCCAGCAGCTTAGGGACTAGCGGGTCGTCGGTAAATGAGCAGTTCTTC. As protein: CASSLGTSGSSVNEQFF.

The chain is built from TRBV5-8 and TRBJ1-2; no clear D. This CDR3 spans 14 amino acids. Between the trimmed V and J ends, which lost 0 bases and 5 bases, there was a span of 11 bases. CDR1 is SGHTS and CDR2 is YDEGEE in the germline V gene. CDR3 coding DNA: TGTGCCAGCAGCTTGGGTCTGGGCTGGTATGGCTACACCTTC. It translates to CASSLGLGWYGYTF.

This chain connects TRBV25-1 to TRBJ2-7; tentative D call: TRBD1 (6 bases). This CDR3 comprises 14 residues. Germline values: CDR1 MGHDK, CDR2 SYGVNS. The V gene lost 6 bases and the J gene lost 2 bases, with 14 bases spanning the gap. Here the CDR3 reads CASRGQTGTYEQYF. DNA for the CDR3: TGTGCCAGCAGAGGACAGACGGGGACCTACGAGCAGTACTTC.

This clone has only a few counts. This chain connects TRBV7-3 to TRBJ2-1; TRBD2 matches at 8 bases. CDR1 SGHTA and CDR2 FQGTGA come from the germline V gene. The CDR3 extends over 14 amino acids. The V and J ends lost 5 bases and 6 bases, in that order; junction bases with no gene match: 6. The CDR3 sequence: CASSPRGGTNEQFF. The CDR3 nucleotides read TGTGCCAGCAGCCCCCGGGGGGGGACCAATGAGCAGTTCTTC.